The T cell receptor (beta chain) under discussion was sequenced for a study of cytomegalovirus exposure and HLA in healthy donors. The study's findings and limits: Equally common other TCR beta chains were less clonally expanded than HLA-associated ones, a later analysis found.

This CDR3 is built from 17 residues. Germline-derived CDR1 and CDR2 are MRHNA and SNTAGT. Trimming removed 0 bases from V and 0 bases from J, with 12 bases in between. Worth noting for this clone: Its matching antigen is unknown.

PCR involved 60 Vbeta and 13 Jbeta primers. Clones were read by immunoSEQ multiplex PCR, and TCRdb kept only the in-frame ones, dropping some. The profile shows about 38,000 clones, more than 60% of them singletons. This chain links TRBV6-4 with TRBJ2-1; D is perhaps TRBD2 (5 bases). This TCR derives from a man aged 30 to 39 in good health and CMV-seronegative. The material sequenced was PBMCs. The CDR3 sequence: CASSDSLAQSSYNEQFF. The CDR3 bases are TGTGCCAGCAGTGACTCCCTAGCCCAGAGCTCCTACAATGAGCAGTTCTTC.